These T cell receptor beta chains were read from a single sample in a study of blood T cells in healthy people across ages. TCRdb independently ran MiXCR on the 5' RACE reads; one entry per CDR3 protein. The sample includes about 800,000 distinct CDR3 sequences, roughly 50% of them seen just once. Source material: blood. Receptors were obtained from a man aged 25 to 45 in good health. Each CDR3 is given with its conserved first and last residue. A D gene is named only where the DNA matches it firmly. A clone size is listed for some rows: how often the clone was seen (once, few, many), or a class if it is expanded.

J | V | size | D | DNA | CDR3
TRBJ2-7 | TRBV20-1 | few | . | TGCAGTGCTAGATTTAAACGATCCCACGAGCAGTACTTC | CSARFKRSHEQYF
TRBJ2-7 | TRBV20-1 | . | TRBD2 | TGCAGTGCTAGATGGCGCGGGAGGGTATACGAGCAGTACTTC | CSARWRGRVYEQYF
TRBJ2-1 | TRBV7-2 | . | TRBD2 | TGTGCCAGCAGCTCGAGACTAGCGGGGGGCATGAATGAGCAGTTCTTC | CASSSRLAGGMNEQFF
TRBJ1-1 | TRBV9 | . | . | TGTGCCAGCAGCGTACTTTCGGGGAACACTGAAGCTTTCTTT | CASSVLSGNTEAFF
TRBJ2-5 | TRBV20-1 | . | TRBD2 | TGCAGTGCTACCACGACTAGCCTCGAGACCCAGTACTTC | CSATTTSLETQYF
TRBJ1-6 | TRBV7-2 | . | . | TGTGCCAGCAGCTCCACAGGGACCTCCTATAATTCACCCCTCCACTTT | CASSSTGTSYNSPLHF
TRBJ2-6 | TRBV9 | few | TRBD1 | TGTGCCAGCAGCGTAGGACAGGGCGGCAACGTCCTGACTTTC | CASSVGQGGNVLTF
TRBJ2-1 | TRBV20-1 | once | TRBD1 | TGCAGTGCTAGGATCGACAGGGGGCTCTACAATGAGCAGTTCTTC | CSARIDRGLYNEQFF
TRBJ2-5 | TRBV20-1 | once | . | TGCAGTGCTAGACGTGGGAGAGGCGACAATGAGCAGTACTTC | CSARRGRGDNEQYF
TRBJ2-6 | TRBV12-3/TRBV12-4 | . | . | TGTGCCAGCGACAGCTCTGGGGCCAACGTCCTGACTTTC | CASDSSGANVLTF
TRBJ2-1 | TRBV13 | few | TRBD2 | TGTGCCAGCAGCTTGCTAGCGGACAATGAGCAGTTCTTC | CASSLLADNEQFF
TRBJ2-7 | TRBV20-1 | . | TRBD2 | TGCAGTGCTAGAATCCCGGGAGGGGATCCCTACGAGCAGTACTTC | CSARIPGGDPYEQYF
TRBJ2-1 | TRBV7-2 | . | TRBD1 | TGTGCCAGCAGCTTAGCTATAGGACAGGGGTACAATGAGCAGTTCTTC | CASSLAIGQGYNEQFF
TRBJ1-1 | TRBV7-2 | few | . | TGTGCCAGCAGCTTGACAGGTGGAGAAACTGAAGCTTTCTTT | CASSLTGGETEAFF
TRBJ2-3 | TRBV20-1 | few | TRBD2 | TGCAGTGCTAGAGTAGCGGGGGGGTTCACAGATACGCAGTATTTT | CSARVAGGFTDTQYF
TRBJ1-4 | TRBV2 | few | . | TGTGCCAGCAGGGAGGGACCGACCCACGAACTGTTTTTT | CASREGPTHELFF
TRBJ2-7 | TRBV20-1 | . | . | TGCAGTGTGTCAGGGGCGGGCAATGAGCAGTACTTC | CSVSGAGNEQYF
TRBJ2-1 | TRBV29-1 | once | . | TGCAGCGGCCGGGACGGAATTTACAATGAGCAGTTCTTC | CSGRDGIYNEQFF
TRBJ2-1 | TRBV10-3 | . | . | TGTGCCATCAGTGAGTCGACGAGGCTTGGGGAGCAGTTCTTC | CAISESTRLGEQFF
TRBJ2-4 | TRBV20-1 | . | . | TGCAGTGCCCCCCCATTAGCCAAAAACATTCAGTACTTC | CSAPPLAKNIQYF
TRBJ2-7 | TRBV20-1 | few | TRBD2 | TGCAGTGCTTCCCGGACTAGCGGGAGCTACGAGCAGTACTTC | CSASRTSGSYEQYF
TRBJ2-7 | TRBV7-9 | . | TRBD2 | TGTGCCAGCAGTCATAAATCTAGCGGGAGCATCTACGAGCAGTACTTC | CASSHKSSGSIYEQYF
TRBJ2-3 | TRBV6-2/TRBV6-3 | once | . | TGTGCCAGCAGTTTCAATTGGGGGGAGCCATATAGCATAGATACGCAGTATTTT | CASSFNWGEPYSIDTQYF
TRBJ2-1 | TRBV20-1 | . | TRBD2 | TGCAGTGCTAGAGCCAGGCCGACTAGCGGAGATTACAATGAGCAGTTCTTC | CSARARPTSGDYNEQFF
TRBJ2-7 | TRBV29-1 | few | . | TGCAGCGTTGAATGGTGGGGTAGCGAGCAGTACTTC | CSVEWWGSEQYF
TRBJ2-7 | TRBV5-1 | . | TRBD2 | TGCGCCAGCAGCTCTACTAGCGGGGGGATCTACGAGCAGTACTTC | CASSSTSGGIYEQYF
TRBJ2-7 | TRBV20-1 | few | TRBD1 | TGCAGTGCTAGAGTCGTGGACAGGGGAAGGGACAGGGGCTACGAGCAGTACTTC | CSARVVDRGRDRGYEQYF
TRBJ2-1 | TRBV29-1 | . | TRBD1 | TGCAGCGTGAGAAAGGGGGCAGGGGGAACCTACAATGAGCAGTTCTTC | CSVRKGAGGTYNEQFF
TRBJ2-5 | TRBV6-2/TRBV6-3 | few | TRBD1 | TGTGCCAGCAGTTACTCGACAGGGGACCTAGCAGAGACCCAGTACTTC | CASSYSTGDLAETQYF
TRBJ2-7 | TRBV9 | . | . | TGTGCCAGCAGCCCGACAACAGTGCAGTCAGGTTCCTACGAGCAGTACTTC | CASSPTTVQSGSYEQYF
TRBJ2-2 | TRBV7-8 | . | TRBD2 | TGTGCCAGCAGCTTAGCCGCCGGGAGGGCCACCGGGGAGCTGTTTTTT | CASSLAAGRATGELFF
TRBJ2-1 | TRBV29-1 | few | TRBD2 | TGCAGCGTTGAAGGGACTAGCGGAGACGACTACAATGAGCAGTTCTTC | CSVEGTSGDDYNEQFF
TRBJ2-3 | TRBV20-1 | . | . | TGCAGTGCTGAGAGCACAGATACGCAGTATTTT | CSAESTDTQYF
TRBJ1-1 | TRBV4-1 | . | . | TGCGCCAGCAGCCAAGTTCCAAGGGGAGGCACTGAAGCTTTCTTT | CASSQVPRGGTEAFF
TRBJ2-5 | TRBV7-2 | few | . | TGTGCCAGCAGCCCTTCAACAGGGACTGGAGAGACCCAGTACTTC | CASSPSTGTGETQYF
TRBJ2-1 | TRBV10-3 | . | TRBD2 | TGTGCCATCAGTGCGACTAGCGGGTCCTATAGCTCCTACAATGAGCAGTTCTTC | CAISATSGSYSSYNEQFF
TRBJ2-3 | TRBV29-1 | . | TRBD2 | TGCAGCGTTGAAAGTAATAGCGGGGGAGCAGATACGCAGTATTTT | CSVESNSGGADTQYF
TRBJ2-7 | TRBV14 | few | . | TGTGCCAGCAGCCACGGACTTAGCTCCTACGAGCAGTACTTC | CASSHGLSSYEQYF
TRBJ2-3 | TRBV7-9 | . | . | TGTGCCAGCAGCTCGACAGACGGACGCACAGATACGCAGTATTTT | CASSSTDGRTDTQYF
TRBJ2-7 | TRBV18 | . | . | TGTGCCAGCTCACCACGCGGGCAGACCTACGAGCAGTACTTC | CASSPRGQTYEQYF
TRBJ2-5 | TRBV29-1 | . | . | TGCAGCGTTGGACAGCCGGACGCGACCCAGTACTTC | CSVGQPDATQYF
TRBJ2-5 | TRBV9 | . | . | TGTGCCAGCAGCGTAGAGAGGAGGCGGCAGTGGTGGGAGCAGTACTTC | CASSVERRRQWWEQYF
TRBJ2-5 | TRBV9 | few | TRBD2 | TGTGCCAGCAGCGCATCCGCTTTTCGGGGAGCTAGCGGGAGGGCGCAAGAGACCCAGTACTTC | CASSASAFRGASGRAQETQYF
TRBJ2-3 | TRBV20-1 | . | TRBD2 | TGCAGTGCTAATAGCGGGAGAACAGATACGCAGTATTTT | CSANSGRTDTQYF
TRBJ2-7 | TRBV9 | few | TRBD2 | TGTGCCAGCAGCGTGGGACTAGCGGGAGCCTACGAGCAGTACTTC | CASSVGLAGAYEQYF
TRBJ1-2 | TRBV4-1 | once | . | TGCGCCAGCAGCCAAGTAGCGCTCTATGGCTACACCTTC | CASSQVALYGYTF
TRBJ2-7 | TRBV28 | . | . | TGTGCCAGCAGAGGACCCGATTCCTACGAGCAGTACTTC | CASRGPDSYEQYF